This TCR beta chain emerged from a study of cytomegalovirus exposure and HLA in healthy donors. The PCR contained 60 Vbeta and 13 Jbeta primers. The assay was immunoSEQ multiplex PCR, and TCRdb's table has in-frame clones only and misses some. The repertoire includes 150,000 to 200,000 clones, under 80% of them detected once, and just under 3% sits in the top ten. CDR1 is SGHTA, CDR2 FQGNSA, per germline. This CDR3 spans 16 amino acids. V dropped 1 base and J dropped 10 bases, with 22 bases sitting between them. Whole-study results and caveats: TCR beta sequences reportedly predicted most subjects' HLA-A and HLA-B alleles accurately. In a later analysis, V- and J-gene trimming of beta chains associated with a DCLRE1C missense variant, replicated independently. Roughly uniform depth of sequencing across donors was assumed in presence/absence analyses. The number of N-insertions in an Asian-associated ancestry cluster was reportedly below the approximately 700-donor mean in a later analysis.

In the case of this clone: Its antigen remains unknown.

The chain links TRBV7-2 to TRBJ2-5; TRBD2 is a possible D gene (7 bases). This receptor was taken from a man aged 35-49 years in good health and CMV-seronegative. The material sequenced was PBMCs. This chain's CDR3 is CASSLGLAVSEGDQYF. In DNA form, the CDR3 reads TGTGCCAGCAGCTTAGGGCTAGCGGTTTCCGAGGGGGACCAGTACTTC.